This T cell receptor beta chain was observed in a study of T cell changes during pregnancy in multiple sclerosis. CDR3 length: 15 residues. The J segment lost 7 bases and the V segment lost 5 bases, leaving 10 bases of the junction unmatched. CDR1 is MNHEY, CDR2 SVGAGI, per germline. TCRdb keeps only in-frame clones here, not all; method: immunoSEQ multiplex PCR. There are 35,000 to 45,000 clones in the sample; 91% occur only once, and about 0.5% lies in the top ten. This TCR came from a female donor in good health, enrolled as a control in a pregnancy study. The material was CD4+ T cells from peripheral blood mononuclear cells, obtained in the second trimester of pregnancy. V and J are TRBV6-5 and TRBJ2-1; 8 nucleotides match TRBD2. The CDR3 region has the DNA TGTGCCAGCAGTAACAAGCGGGAGAAGAAGAATGAGCAGTTCTTC. Its translation is CASSNKREKKNEQFF.